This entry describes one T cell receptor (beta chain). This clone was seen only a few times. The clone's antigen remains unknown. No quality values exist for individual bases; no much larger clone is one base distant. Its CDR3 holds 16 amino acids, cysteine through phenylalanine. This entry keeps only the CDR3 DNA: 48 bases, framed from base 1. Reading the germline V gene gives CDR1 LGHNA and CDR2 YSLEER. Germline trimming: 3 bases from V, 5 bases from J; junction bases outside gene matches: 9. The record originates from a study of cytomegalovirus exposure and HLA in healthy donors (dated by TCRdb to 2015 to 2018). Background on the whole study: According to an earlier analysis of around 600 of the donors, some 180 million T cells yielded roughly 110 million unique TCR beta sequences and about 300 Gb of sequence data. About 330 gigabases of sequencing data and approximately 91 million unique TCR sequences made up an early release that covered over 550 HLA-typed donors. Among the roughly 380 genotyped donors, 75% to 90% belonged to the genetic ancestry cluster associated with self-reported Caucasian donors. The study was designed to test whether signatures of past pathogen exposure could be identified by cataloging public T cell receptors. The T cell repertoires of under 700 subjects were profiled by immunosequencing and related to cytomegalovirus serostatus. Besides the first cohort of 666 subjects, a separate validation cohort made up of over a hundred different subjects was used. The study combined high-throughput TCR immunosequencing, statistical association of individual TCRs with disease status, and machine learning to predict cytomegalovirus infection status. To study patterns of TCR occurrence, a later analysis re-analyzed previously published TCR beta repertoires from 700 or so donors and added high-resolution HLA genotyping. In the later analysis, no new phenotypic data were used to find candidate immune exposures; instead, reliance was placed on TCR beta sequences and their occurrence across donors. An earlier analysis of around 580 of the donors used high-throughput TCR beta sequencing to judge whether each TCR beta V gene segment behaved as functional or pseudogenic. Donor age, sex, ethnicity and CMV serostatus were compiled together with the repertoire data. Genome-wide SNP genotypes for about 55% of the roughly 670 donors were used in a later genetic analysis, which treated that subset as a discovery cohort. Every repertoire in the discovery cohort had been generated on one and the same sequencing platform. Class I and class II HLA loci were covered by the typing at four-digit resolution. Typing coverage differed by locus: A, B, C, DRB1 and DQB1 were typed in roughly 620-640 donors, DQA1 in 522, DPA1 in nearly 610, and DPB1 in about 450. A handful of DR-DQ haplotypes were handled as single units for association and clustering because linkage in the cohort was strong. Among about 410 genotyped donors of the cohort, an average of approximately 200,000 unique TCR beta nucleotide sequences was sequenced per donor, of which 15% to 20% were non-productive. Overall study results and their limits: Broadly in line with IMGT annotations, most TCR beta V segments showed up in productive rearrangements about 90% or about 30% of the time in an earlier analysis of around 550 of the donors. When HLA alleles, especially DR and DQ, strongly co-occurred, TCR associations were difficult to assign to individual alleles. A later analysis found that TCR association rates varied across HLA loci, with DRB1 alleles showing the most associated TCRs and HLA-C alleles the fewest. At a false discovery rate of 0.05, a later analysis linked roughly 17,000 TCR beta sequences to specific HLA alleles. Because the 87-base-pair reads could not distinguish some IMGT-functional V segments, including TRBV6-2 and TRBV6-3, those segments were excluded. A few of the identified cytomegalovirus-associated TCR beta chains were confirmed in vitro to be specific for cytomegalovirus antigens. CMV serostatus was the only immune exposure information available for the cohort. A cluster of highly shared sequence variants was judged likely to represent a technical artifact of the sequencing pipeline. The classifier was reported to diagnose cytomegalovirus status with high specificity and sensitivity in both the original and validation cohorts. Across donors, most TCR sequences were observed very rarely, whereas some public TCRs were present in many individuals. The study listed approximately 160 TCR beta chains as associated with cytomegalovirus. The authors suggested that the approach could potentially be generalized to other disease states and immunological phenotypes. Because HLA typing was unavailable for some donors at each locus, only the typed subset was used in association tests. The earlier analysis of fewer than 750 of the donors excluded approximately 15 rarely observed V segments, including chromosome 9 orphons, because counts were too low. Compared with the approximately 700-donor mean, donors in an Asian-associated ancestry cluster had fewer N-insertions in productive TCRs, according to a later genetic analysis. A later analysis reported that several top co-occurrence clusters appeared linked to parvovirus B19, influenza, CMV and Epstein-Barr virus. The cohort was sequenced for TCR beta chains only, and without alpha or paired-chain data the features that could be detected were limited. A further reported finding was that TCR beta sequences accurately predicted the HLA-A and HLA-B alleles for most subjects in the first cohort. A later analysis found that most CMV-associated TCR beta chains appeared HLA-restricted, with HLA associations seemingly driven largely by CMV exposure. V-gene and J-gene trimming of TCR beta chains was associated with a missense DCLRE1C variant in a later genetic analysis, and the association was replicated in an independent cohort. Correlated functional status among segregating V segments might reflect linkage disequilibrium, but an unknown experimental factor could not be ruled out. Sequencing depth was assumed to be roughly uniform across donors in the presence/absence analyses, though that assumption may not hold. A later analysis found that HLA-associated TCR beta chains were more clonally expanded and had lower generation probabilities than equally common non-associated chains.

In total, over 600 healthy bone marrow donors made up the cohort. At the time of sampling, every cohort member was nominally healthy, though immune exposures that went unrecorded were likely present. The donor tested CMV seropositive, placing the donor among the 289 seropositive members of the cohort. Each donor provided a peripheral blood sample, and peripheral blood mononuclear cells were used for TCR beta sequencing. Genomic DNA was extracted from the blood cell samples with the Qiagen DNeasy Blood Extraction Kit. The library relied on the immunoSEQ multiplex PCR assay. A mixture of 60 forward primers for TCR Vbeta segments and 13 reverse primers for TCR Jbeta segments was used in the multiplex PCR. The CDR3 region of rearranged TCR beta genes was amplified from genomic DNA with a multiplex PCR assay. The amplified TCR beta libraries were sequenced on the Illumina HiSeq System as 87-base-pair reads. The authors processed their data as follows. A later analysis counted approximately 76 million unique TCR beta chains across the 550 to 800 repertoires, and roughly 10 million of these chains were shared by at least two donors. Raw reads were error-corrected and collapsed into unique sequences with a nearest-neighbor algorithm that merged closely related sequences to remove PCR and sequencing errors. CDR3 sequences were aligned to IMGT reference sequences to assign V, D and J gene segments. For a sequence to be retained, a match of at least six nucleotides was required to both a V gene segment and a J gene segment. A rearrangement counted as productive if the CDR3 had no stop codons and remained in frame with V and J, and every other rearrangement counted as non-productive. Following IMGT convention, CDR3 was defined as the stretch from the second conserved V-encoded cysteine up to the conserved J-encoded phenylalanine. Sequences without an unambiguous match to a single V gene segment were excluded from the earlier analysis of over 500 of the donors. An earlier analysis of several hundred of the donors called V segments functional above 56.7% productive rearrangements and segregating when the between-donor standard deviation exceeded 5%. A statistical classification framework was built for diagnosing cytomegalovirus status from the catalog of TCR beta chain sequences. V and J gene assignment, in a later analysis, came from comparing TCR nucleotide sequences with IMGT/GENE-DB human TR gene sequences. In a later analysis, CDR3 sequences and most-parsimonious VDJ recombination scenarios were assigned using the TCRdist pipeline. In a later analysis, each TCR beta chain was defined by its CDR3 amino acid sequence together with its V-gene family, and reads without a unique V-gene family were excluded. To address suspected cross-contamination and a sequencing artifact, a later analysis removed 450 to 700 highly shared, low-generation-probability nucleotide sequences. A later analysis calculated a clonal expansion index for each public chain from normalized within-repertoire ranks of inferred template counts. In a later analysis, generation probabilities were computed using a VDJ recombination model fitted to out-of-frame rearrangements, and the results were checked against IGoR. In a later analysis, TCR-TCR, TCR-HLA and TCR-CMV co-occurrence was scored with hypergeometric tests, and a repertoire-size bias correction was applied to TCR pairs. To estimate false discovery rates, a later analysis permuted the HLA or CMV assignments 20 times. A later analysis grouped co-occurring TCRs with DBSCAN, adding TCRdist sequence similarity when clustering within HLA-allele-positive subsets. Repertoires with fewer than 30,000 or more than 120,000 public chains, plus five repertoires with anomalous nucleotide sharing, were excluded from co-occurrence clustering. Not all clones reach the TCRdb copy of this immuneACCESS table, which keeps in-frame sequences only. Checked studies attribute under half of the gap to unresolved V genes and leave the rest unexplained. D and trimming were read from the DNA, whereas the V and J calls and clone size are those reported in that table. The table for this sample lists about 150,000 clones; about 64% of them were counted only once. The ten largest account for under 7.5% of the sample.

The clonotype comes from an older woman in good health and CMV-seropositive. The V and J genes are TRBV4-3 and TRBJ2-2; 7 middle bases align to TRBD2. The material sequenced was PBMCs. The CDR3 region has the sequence CASSQSASGGTGELFF. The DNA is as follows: TGCGCCAGCAGCCAGTCAGCTAGCGGAGGGACCGGGGAGCTGTTTTTT.